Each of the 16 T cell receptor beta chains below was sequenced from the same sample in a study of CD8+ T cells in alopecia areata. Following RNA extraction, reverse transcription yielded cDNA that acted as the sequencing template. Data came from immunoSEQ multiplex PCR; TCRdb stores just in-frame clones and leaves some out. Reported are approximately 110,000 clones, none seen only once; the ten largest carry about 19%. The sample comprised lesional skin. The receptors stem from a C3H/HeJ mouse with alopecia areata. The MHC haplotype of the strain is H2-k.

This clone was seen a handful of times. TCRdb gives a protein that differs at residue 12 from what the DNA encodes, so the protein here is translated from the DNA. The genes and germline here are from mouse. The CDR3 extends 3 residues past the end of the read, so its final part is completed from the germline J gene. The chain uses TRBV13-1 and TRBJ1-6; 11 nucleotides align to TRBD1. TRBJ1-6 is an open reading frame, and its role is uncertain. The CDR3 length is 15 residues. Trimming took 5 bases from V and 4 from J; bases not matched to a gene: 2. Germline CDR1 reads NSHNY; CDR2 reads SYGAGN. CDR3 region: CASRGQGAYNSPLYF. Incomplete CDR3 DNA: TGTGCCAGCAGAGGACAGGGGGCTTATAATTCGCCC.

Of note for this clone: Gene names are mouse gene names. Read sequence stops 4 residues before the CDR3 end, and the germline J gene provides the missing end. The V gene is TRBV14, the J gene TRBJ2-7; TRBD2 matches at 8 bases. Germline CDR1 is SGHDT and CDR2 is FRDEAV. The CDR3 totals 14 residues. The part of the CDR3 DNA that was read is TGTGCCAGCAGTTTAGCGACTGGGGAATAT. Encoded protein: CASSLATGEY. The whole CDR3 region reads CASSLATGEYEQYF.

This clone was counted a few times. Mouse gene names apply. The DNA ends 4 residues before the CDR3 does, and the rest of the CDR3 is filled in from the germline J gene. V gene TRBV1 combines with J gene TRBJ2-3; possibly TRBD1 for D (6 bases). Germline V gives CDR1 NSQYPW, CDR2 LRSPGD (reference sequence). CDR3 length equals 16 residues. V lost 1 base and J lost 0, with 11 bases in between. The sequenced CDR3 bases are TGCACCTGCAGTGCAGCCACAGGGTCTAGTGCAGAA. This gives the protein CTCSAATGSSAE. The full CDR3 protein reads CTCSAATGSSAETLYF.

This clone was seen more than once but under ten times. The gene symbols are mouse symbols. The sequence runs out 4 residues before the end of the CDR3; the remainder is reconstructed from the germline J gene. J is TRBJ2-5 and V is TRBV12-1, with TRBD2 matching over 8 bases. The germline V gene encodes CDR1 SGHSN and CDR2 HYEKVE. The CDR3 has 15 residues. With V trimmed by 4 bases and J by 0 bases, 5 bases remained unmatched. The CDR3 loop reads CASSLLGVNQDTQYF. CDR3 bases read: TGTGCCAGCTCCCTACTGGGGGTTAACCAAGAC. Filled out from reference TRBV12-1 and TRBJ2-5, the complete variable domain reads DSGVVQSPRHIIKEKGGRSVLTCIPISGHSNVVWYQQTLGKELKFLIQHYEKVERDKGFLPSRFSVQQFDDYHSEMNMSALELEDSAMYFCASSLLGVNQDTQYFGPGTRLLVL.

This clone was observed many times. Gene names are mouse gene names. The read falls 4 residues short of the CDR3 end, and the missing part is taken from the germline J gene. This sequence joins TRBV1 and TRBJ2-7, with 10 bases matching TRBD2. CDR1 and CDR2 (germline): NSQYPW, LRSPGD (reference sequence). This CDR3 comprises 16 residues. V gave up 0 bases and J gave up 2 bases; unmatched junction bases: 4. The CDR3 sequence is CTCSADRLGGPYEQYF. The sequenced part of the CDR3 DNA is TGCACCTGCAGTGCAGATCGACTGGGGGGCCCCTAT.

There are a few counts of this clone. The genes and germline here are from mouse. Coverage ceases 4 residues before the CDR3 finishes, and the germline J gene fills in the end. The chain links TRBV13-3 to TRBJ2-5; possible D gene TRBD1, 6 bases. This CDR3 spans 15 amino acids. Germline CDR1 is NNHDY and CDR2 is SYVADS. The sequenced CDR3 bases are TGTGCCAGCAGTGATGCCAGGCAGGGGCCAGAC. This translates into CASSDARQGPD. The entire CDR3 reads CASSDARQGPDTQYF.

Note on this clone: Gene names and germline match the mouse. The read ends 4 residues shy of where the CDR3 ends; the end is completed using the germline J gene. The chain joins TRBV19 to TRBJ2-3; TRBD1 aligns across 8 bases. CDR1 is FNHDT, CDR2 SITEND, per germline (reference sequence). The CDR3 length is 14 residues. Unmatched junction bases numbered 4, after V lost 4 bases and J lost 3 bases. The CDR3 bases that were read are TGTGCCAGCAGTCATGACAGGGGCGCAGAA. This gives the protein CASSHDRGAE. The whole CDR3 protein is CASSHDRGAETLYF.

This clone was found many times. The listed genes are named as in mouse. CDR3 sequence: CASSLDRDNQDTQYF. The CDR3 DNA, read in part, is TGTGCCAGCAGCCTCGACAGGGATAACCAAGAC. This chain joins TRBV13-3 and TRBJ2-5; 7 nucleotides line up with TRBD1. The read terminates 4 residues ahead of where the CDR3 ends, so the germline J gene completes it. The CDR3 consists of 15 residues. CDR1 and CDR2 (germline): NNHDY, SYVADS. The V segment lost 5 bases and the J segment 0 bases; nucleotides outside the gene matches: 6. The full variable domain, with the rest looked up from reference TRBV13-3 and TRBJ2-5, is EAAVTQSPRSKVAVTGGKVTLSCHQTNNHDYMYWYRQDTGHGLRLIHYSYVADSTEKGDIPDGYKASRPSQENFSLILELASLSQTAVYFCASSLDRDNQDTQYFGPGTRLLVL.

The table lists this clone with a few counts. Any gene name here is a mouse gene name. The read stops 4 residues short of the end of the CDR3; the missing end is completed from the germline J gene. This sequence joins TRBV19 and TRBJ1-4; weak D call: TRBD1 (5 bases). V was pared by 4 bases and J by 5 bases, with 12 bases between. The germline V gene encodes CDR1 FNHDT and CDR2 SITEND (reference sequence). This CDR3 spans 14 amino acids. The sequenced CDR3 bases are TGTGCCAGCAGTCTAAGGGGTTCAAACGAA. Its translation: CASSLRGSNE. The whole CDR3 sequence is CASSLRGSNERLFF.

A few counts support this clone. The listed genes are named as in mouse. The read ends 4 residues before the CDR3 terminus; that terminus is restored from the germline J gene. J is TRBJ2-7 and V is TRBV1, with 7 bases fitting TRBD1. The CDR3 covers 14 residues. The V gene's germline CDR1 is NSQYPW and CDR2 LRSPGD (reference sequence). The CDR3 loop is CTCSGDRVHYEQYF. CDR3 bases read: TGCACCTGCAGTGGAGACAGGGTTCATTAT. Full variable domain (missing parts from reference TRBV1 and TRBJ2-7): VTLLEQNPRWRLVPRGQAVNLRCILKNSQYPWMSWYQQDLQKQLQWLFTLRSPGDKEVKSLPGADYLATRVTDTELRLQVANMSQGRTLYCTCSGDRVHYEQYFGPGTRLTVL.

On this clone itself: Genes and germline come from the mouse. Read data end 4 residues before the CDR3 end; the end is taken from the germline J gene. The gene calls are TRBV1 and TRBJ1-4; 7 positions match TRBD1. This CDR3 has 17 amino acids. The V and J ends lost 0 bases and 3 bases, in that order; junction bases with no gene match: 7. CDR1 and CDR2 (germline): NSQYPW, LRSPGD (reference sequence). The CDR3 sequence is CTCSADIPDRTNERLFF. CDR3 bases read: TGCACCTGCAGTGCAGATATTCCGGACAGGACCAACGAA. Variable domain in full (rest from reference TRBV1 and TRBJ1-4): VTLLEQNPRWRLVPRGQAVNLRCILKNSQYPWMSWYQQDLQKQLQWLFTLRSPGDKEVKSLPGADYLATRVTDTELRLQVANMSQGRTLYCTCSADIPDRTNERLFFGHGTKLSVL.

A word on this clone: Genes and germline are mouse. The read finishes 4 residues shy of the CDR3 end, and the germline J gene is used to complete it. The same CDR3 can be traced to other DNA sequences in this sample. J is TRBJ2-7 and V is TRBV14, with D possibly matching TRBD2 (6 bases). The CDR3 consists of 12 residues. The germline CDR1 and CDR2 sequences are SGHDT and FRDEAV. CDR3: CASSFLGYEQYF. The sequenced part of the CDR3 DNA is TGTGCCAGCAGTTTTCTGGGGTAT.

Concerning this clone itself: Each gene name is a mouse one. The DNA read from the CDR3 is TGTGCCAGCAGTGCCGTGTCTAGTCAAAAC. This codes for CASSAVSSQN. The whole CDR3 protein is CASSAVSSQNTLYF. The chain recombines TRBV13-3 with TRBJ2-4; no clear D gene. With the read ending 4 residues before the CDR3 end, the germline J gene is used to fill in that end. The CDR3 covers 14 residues. Germline V gene sequence: CDR1 NNHDY, CDR2 SYVADS. The V end lost 3 bases, the J end lost 0 bases, and 8 bases lay between the germline ends. The complete variable domain, with remaining parts taken from reference TRBV13-3 and TRBJ2-4, reads EAAVTQSPRSKVAVTGGKVTLSCHQTNNHDYMYWYRQDTGHGLRLIHYSYVADSTEKGDIPDGYKASRPSQENFSLILELASLSQTAVYFCASSAVSSQNTLYFGAGTRLSVL.

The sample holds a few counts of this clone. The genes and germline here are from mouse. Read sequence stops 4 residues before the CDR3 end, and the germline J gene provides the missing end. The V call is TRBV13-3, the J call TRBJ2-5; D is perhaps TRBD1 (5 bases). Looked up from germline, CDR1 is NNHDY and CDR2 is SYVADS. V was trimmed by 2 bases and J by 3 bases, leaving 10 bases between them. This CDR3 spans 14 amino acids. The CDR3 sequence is CASSESRQQDTQYF. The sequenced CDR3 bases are TGTGCCAGCAGTGAATCCCGACAGCAAGAC.

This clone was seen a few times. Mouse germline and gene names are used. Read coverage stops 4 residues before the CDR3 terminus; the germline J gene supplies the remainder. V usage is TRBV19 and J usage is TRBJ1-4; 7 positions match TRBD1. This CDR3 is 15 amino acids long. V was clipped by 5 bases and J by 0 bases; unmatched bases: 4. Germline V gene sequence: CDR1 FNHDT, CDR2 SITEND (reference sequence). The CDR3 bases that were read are TGTGCCAGCAGCACAGGGGAAATTTCCAACGAA. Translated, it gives CASSTGEISNE. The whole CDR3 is CASSTGEISNERLFF.

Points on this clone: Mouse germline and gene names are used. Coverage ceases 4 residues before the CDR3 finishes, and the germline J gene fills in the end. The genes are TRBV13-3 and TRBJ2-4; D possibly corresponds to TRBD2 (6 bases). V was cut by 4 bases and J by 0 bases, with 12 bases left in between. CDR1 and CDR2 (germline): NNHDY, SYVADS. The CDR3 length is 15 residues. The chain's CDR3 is CASSPGGSSQNTLYF. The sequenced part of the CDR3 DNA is TGTGCCAGCAGTCCCGGGGGGAGTAGTCAAAAC.